This T cell receptor (beta chain) was sequenced in a study of OX40 agonist ivuxolimab in advanced cancers. In the study overall: Participants could have had prior anti-PD-1, anti-PD-L1 or anti-CTLA-4 therapy, and around 40% had some.

To note about this clone: Its antigen is not identified.

The study, taken as a whole, reports: Certain nonresponders additionally had low normalized T-cell clonal expansion. At 0.1 to 3.0 mg/kg and by week 6, clonal expansion occurred in CD4+ and CD8+ blood T cells.

CDR1 and CDR2 (germline): LGHNA, YNFKEQ. The CDR3 consists of 14 residues. The V and J ends lost 4 bases and 4 bases, in that order; junction bases with no gene match: 5. Blood sampling was done at baseline, cycle 4 day 1, and cycle 7 day 1. Method: immunoSEQ multiplex PCR; TCRdb's copy keeps in-frame clones and lacks some. The sample lists tens of thousands of clones, around 82% seen once, with over 3% in the top ten. The source of this sequence is an adult with an advanced solid tumor such as melanoma, head and neck, liver or kidney cancer. This specimen was CD4+ or CD8+ T cells sorted from blood, taken in a trial of the OX40 agonist ivuxolimab. The V call is TRBV4-2, the J call TRBJ1-1, with TRBD1 matching over 8 bases. The CDR3 coding sequence is TGTGCCAGCAGCCCACCCGACAGGGGCACTGAAGCTTTCTTT. Protein sequence: CASSPPDRGTEAFF.